One and the same sample provided the 29 T cell receptor beta chains below, sequenced in a study of blood T cell repertoires in COVID-19. Some clones are missing from TCRdb's copy, which holds only in-frame ones; the method was immunoSEQ multiplex PCR. This table has fewer than 200,000 clones, over 70% appearing once. The sample comprised PBMCs or T cells enriched from blood (not recorded which). Every receptor here comes from a woman between 35 and 50 years old with acute COVID-19.

CDR3 nucleotides: TGTGCCAGCAGCTTCGTGGGACTCCGGAACAATGAGCAGTTCTTC. It translates to CASSFVGLRNNEQFF. This sequence joins TRBV5-4 and TRBJ2-1; a weak D match, TRBD2 (6 bases). V lost 2 bases and J lost 5, with 14 bases in between. Per the germline V gene, CDR1 is SGHNT and CDR2 is YYREEE (reference sequence). This CDR3 has 15 amino acids.

V gene TRBV30 combines with J gene TRBJ2-1, with 11 bases aligning to TRBD2. Germline V gives CDR1 GTSNPN, CDR2 SVGIG (reference sequence). The CDR3 is 14 residues long. J was trimmed by 10 bases and V by 3 bases; bases with no gene match: 8. In DNA, the CDR3 is TGTGCCTGGAGACTAGCGGGAGCACTTGGGGAGCAGTTCTTC. Protein sequence: CAWRLAGALGEQFF.

This chain connects TRBV24-1 to TRBJ2-3; D remains ambiguous. The V end lost 5 bases, the J end lost 4 bases, and 6 bases lay between the germline ends. Germline values: CDR1 KGHDR, CDR2 SFDVKD. The CDR3 totals 12 residues. CDR3 sequence: CATSVSPDTQYF. CDR3 in DNA: TGTGCCACCAGTGTAAGCCCAGATACGCAGTATTTT.

V gene TRBV5-4 combines with J gene TRBJ1-3; D gene ambiguous. The CDR3 loop spans 14 amino acids. In germline, CDR1 is SGHNT, CDR2 YYREEE (reference sequence). Trimming removed 3 bases at V and 4 bases at J, with 11 bases between. The CDR3 region is CASSSQSSGNTIYF. CDR3 DNA sequence: TGTGCCAGCAGCTCGCAGAGTAGCGGAAACACCATATATTTT.

This chain links TRBV30 with TRBJ1-3; TRBD1 might be the D (5 bases). Deletions cut 4 bases from V and 4 bases from J, with 17 bases between. Germline lookup yields CDR1 GTSNPN and CDR2 SVGIG (reference sequence). CDR3 length: 15 amino acids. The CDR3 DNA reads TGTGCCTGGACCCAGGGACTCCTAAGAGGAAACACCATATATTTT. Translation gives CAWTQGLLRGNTIYF.

The chain has TRBV5-1 and TRBJ2-6; D uncertain. The CDR3 extends over 17 amino acids. V dropped 3 bases and J dropped 0 bases, with 13 bases sitting between them. Germline CDR1 and CDR2: SGHRS and YFSETQ. CDR3 nucleotide sequence: TGCGCCAGCAGCTCTAACCCAACAGTCTCTGGGGCCAACGTCCTGACTTTC. Protein product: CASSSNPTVSGANVLTF.

This rearrangement joins TRBV5-4 to TRBJ1-2, with unresolved D. Germline CDR1 SGHNT, CDR2 YYREEE (reference sequence). The CDR3 contains 12 residues. V gave up 0 bases and J gave up 7 bases, with 7 bases separating them. CDR3 amino acids: CASSLESTGYTF. As DNA, the CDR3 is TGTGCCAGCAGCTTGGAGTCTACTGGCTACACCTTC.

The chain is built from TRBV11-2 and TRBJ2-7; D gene uncertain. CDR1 SGHAT and CDR2 FQNNGV come from the germline V gene. This CDR3 region has 13 residues. The germline V and J ends were trimmed by 7 bases and 4 bases, with 14 bases remaining between them. In DNA form, the CDR3 reads TGTGCCAGCATTCTCAGGCGAAGTTACGAGCAGTACGTC. This codes for CASILRRSYEQYV.

This clone was seen once. The chain is built from TRBV11-2 and TRBJ1-4; unclear D gene. CDR3 length: 14 amino acids. In germline, CDR1 is SGHAT, CDR2 FQNNGV. Between the trimmed V and J ends, which lost 5 bases and 0 bases, there was a span of 7 bases. The CDR3 protein is CASSLAATNEKLFF. CDR3 sequence (DNA): TGTGCCAGCAGCCTAGCCGCAACTAATGAAAAACTGTTTTTT. Supplemented by reference TRBV11-2 and TRBJ1-4, the full variable domain reads EAGVAQSPRYKIIEKRQSVAFWCNPISGHATLYWYQQILGQGPKLLIQFQNNGVVDDSQLPKDRFSAERLKGVDSTLKIQPAKLEDSAVYLCASSLAATNEKLFFGSGTQLSVL.

V is TRBV6-5 and J is TRBJ2-7, with a weak D call TRBD1 (5 bases). The V end was cut by 8 bases, the J end by 2 bases, with 10 bases between. CDR1 is MNHEY and CDR2 is SVGAGI in the germline V gene. CDR3 length equals 12 residues. CDR3 residues: CASRAGTYEQYF. Here the CDR3 DNA reads TGTGCCAGCCGGGCAGGGACCTACGAGCAGTACTTC.

This chain links TRBV27 with TRBJ1-4; TRBD1 agrees at 8 bases. The J segment lost 8 bases and the V segment lost 3 bases, leaving 14 bases of the junction unmatched. The germline CDR1 and CDR2 sequences are MNHEY and SMNVEV (reference sequence). The CDR3 consists of 17 residues. CDR3 amino acids: CASSFERDRHMREKLFF. The CDR3 nucleotides are TGTGCCAGCAGTTTTGAGAGGGACAGGCATATGCGAGAAAAACTGTTTTTT.

This clone was detected many times. V gene TRBV18 combines with J gene TRBJ2-3; 8 positions agree with TRBD2. The CDR3 length is 17 residues. Germline CDR1 KGHSH, CDR2 LQKENI. The junction had 8 bases not matched to a gene; V was cut back by 3 bases and J by 0 bases. CDR3 loop: CASSPRREGPSTDTQYF. The DNA of the CDR3 is TGTGCCAGCTCACCTCGTCGGGAGGGCCCCAGCACAGATACGCAGTATTTT.

This rearrangement joins TRBV15 to TRBJ2-1; TRBD2 matches 11 bases. The V segment lost 1 base and the J segment 3 bases; nucleotides outside the gene matches: 5. The CDR3 covers 17 residues. Germline V gene data show CDR1 as LNHNV and CDR2 as YYDKDF (reference sequence). The CDR3 loop is CATSRVQLAGVYNEQFF. Written as DNA, the CDR3 is TGTGCCACCAGCAGAGTCCAACTAGCGGGAGTCTACAATGAGCAGTTCTTC.

The chain couples TRBV12-3 or TRBV12-4 to TRBJ1-1; 7 positions agree with TRBD1. With 7 bases clipped from V and 9 bases from J, the junction kept 8 bases outside the gene matches. The CDR3 has 12 residues. CDR3 amino acids: CASTRGQDKAFF. The CDR3, as DNA: TGTGCCAGCACCCGAGGACAGGATAAAGCTTTCTTT.

The chain carries TRBV3-1 (or the pseudogene TRBV3-2) and TRBJ1-2, with D unresolved. This CDR3 is built from 14 residues. V was pared by 1 base and J by 4 bases, with 10 bases between. Per the germline V gene, CDR1 is LGHDT and CDR2 is YNNKEL (reference sequence). The CDR3 reads CASSQGQTAYGYTF. The CDR3 coding sequence is TGTGCCAGCAGCCAAGGGCAGACTGCCTATGGCTACACCTTC.

The rearrangement uses TRBV30 and TRBJ1-1; a possible D gene is TRBD1 (5 bases). The V end was cut by 4 bases, the J end by 5 bases, with 14 bases between. CDR1 is GTSNPN and CDR2 is SVGIG in the germline V gene (reference sequence). The CDR3 runs to 13 residues. The CDR3 sequence: CAWKRAEGTEAFF. The CDR3 DNA sequence: TGTGCCTGGAAGCGGGCAGAGGGGACTGAAGCTTTCTTT. Full variable domain (remainder filled in from reference TRBV30 and TRBJ1-1): SQTIHQWPATLVQPVGSPLSLECTVEGTSNPNLYWYRQAAGRGLQLLFYSVGIGQISSEVPQNLSASRPQDRQFILSSKKLLLSDSGFYLCAWKRAEGTEAFFGQGTRLTVV.

The rearrangement uses TRBV6-2 or TRBV6-3 and TRBJ1-5, with 9 positions matching TRBD1. There are 15 residues in the CDR3. CDR1 is MNHEY and CDR2 is SVGEGT in the germline V gene. V dropped 0 bases and J dropped 6; count of bases not matched to a gene: 3. CDR3 residues: CASSYSTGGVQPQHF. CDR3 nucleotide sequence: TGTGCCAGCAGTTACTCCACAGGGGGCGTTCAGCCCCAGCATTTT.

The gene calls are TRBV7-2 and TRBJ2-1; no clear D. CDR3 size: 13 residues. Germline assignment: CDR1 SGHTA and CDR2 FQGNSA. Trimming took off 3 bases at V and 3 bases at J, with 6 bases between the two ends. The CDR3 coding sequence is TGTGCCAGCAGCTTTTTTAACTACAATGAGCAGTTCTTC. Translation: CASSFFNYNEQFF.

This chain uses TRBV27 with TRBJ1-1; perhaps TRBD1 as D (6 bases). V was clipped by 2 bases and J by 4 bases, with 14 bases between them. There are 15 residues in the CDR3. Germline lookup yields CDR1 MNHEY and CDR2 SMNVEV (reference sequence). The CDR3 DNA is TGTGCCAGCAGTTTACAGGGGTACCTTAGCACTGAAGCTTTCTTT. The encoded protein is CASSLQGYLSTEAFF.

The J gene is TRBJ2-1, the V gene TRBV27, with 11 bases identical to TRBD2. The CDR3 covers 14 residues. Germline V CDR1 and CDR2: MNHEY, SMNVEV (reference sequence). J gave up 6 bases and V 5 bases, and 3 bases lay outside the gene matches. The CDR3: CASSLSGRANEQFF. The CDR3 DNA reads TGTGCCAGCAGTCTTAGCGGGAGGGCCAATGAGCAGTTCTTC.

V gene TRBV12-5 combines with J gene TRBJ1-1, with TRBD1 matching over 7 bases. Trimming cost V 6 bases and J 7 bases; bases outside gene matches: 8. The CDR3 has 13 amino acids. Germline assignment: CDR1 LGHNT and CDR2 FRNRAP. CDR3 in amino acids: CASGLAQGREAFF. CDR3 DNA sequence: TGTGCTAGTGGCCTGGCACAGGGGCGTGAAGCTTTCTTT.

This chain joins TRBV14 and TRBJ1-1; D is undetermined. The CDR3 is 15 residues long. CDR1 and CDR2 from the germline V gene are SGHDN and FVKESK. V was shortened by 4 bases and J by 1 base, with 13 bases between the two germline ends. This CDR3 reads CASSPPETSNTEAFF. CDR3 bases: TGTGCCAGCAGCCCTCCAGAAACCTCGAACACTGAAGCTTTCTTT.

The chain carries TRBV25-1 and TRBJ1-5; 7 nucleotides agree with TRBD1. The CDR3 length is 15 residues. V lost 1 base to trimming and J lost 4 bases; unmatched junction nucleotides: 4. Germline V gene lookup returns CDR1 MGHDK and CDR2 SYGVNS. Here the CDR3 reads CASSESMDRNQPQHF. In DNA, the CDR3 is TGTGCCAGCAGTGAATCAATGGACAGGAATCAGCCCCAGCATTTT.

The chain couples TRBV7-6 to TRBJ1-3; D gene uncertain. CDR3 length: 15 amino acids. From germline, CDR1 is SGHVS and CDR2 FNYEAQ. With 5 bases removed from V and 0 bases from J, the gap between germline ends came to 11 bases. The chain's CDR3 is CASSQLDASGNTIYF. The CDR3 DNA sequence: TGTGCCAGCAGCCAACTAGACGCCTCTGGAAACACCATATATTTT.

The chain combines TRBV6-2 or TRBV6-3 with TRBJ2-1; 7 nucleotides agree with TRBD2. With V trimmed by 0 bases and J by 13 bases, 9 bases remained unmatched. The CDR3 loop spans 14 amino acids. Germline loops: CDR1 MNHEY, CDR2 SVGEGT. The CDR3 loop is CASSYSIPSSGQFF. CDR3 nucleotides: TGTGCCAGCAGTTACTCGATCCCTTCTAGCGGCCAGTTCTTC.

The chain joins TRBV29-1 to TRBJ2-1; D perhaps matches TRBD2 (6 bases). The CDR3 is made up of 13 amino acids. Trimming took off 8 bases at V and 0 bases at J, with 11 bases between the two ends. Germline V gene data show CDR1 as SQVTM and CDR2 as ANQGSEA. The CDR3 reads CSTSSNSYNEQFF. CDR3 nucleotides: TGCAGCACTAGCAGCAACTCCTACAATGAGCAGTTCTTC.

The V gene is TRBV20-1, the J gene TRBJ1-1; D remains ambiguous. Germline V lookup: CDR1 DFQATT, CDR2 SNEGSKA (reference sequence). V dropped 3 bases and J dropped 0 bases, with 14 bases sitting between them. This CDR3 is 15 amino acids long. The CDR3 DNA sequence: TGCAGTGCTAGTAGGTCGCAGCGAATGAACACTGAAGCTTTCTTT. Translated: CSASRSQRMNTEAFF.

The chain couples TRBV6-6 to TRBJ2-7, with TRBD2 matching over 11 bases. The CDR3 contains 14 residues. The germline CDR1 and CDR2 sequences are MNHNY and SVGAGI (reference sequence). V lost 6 bases and J lost 6; bases outside the gene matches: 7. The CDR3 sequence is CASSQELAGVEQYF. The CDR3 DNA sequence: TGTGCCAGCAGCCAGGAACTAGCGGGAGTCGAGCAGTACTTC.

The chain links TRBV14 to TRBJ2-3; D is unclear. The V end was cut by 0 bases, the J end by 5 bases, with 15 bases between. The CDR3 is 16 amino acids. Germline V gene lookup returns CDR1 SGHDN and CDR2 FVKESK. DNA for the CDR3: TGTGCCAGCAGCCAAGACAAAACGTCGGGTTTAGATACGCAGTATTTT. This sequence encodes CASSQDKTSGLDTQYF.